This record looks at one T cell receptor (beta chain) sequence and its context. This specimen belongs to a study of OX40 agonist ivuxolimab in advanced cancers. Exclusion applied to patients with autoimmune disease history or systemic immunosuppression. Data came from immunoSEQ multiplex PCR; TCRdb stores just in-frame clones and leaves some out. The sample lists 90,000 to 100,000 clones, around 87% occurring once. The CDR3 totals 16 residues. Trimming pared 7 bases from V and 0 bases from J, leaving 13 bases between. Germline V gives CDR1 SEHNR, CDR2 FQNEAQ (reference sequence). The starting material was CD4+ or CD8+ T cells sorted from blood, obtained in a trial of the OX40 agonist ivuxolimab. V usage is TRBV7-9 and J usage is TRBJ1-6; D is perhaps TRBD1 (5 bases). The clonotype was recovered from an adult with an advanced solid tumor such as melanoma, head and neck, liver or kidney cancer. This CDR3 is CASNRRQSSYNSPLHF. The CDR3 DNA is TGTGCCAGCAACCGACGACAGAGCTCCTATAATTCACCCCTCCACTTT.